This T cell receptor beta chain was identified in a study of blood T cells in healthy people across ages. On the study more broadly: Using template switching, researchers captured about one barcoded beta molecule for each two T cells.

Combining a sample-barcoded 5' primer with a J-beta primer mix, a second PCR ran for roughly 7 to 11 cycles. TCRdb reprocessed the 5' RACE reads with MiXCR, giving one entry per CDR3 protein. Counted here are 1,800,000 or so distinct CDR3 sequences, more than 35% occurring once; the ten biggest clones make up about 21%. Material for sequencing was blood. The source of this sequence is a human donor in good health.

CDR3 sequence reads: CASSRQVRRETQYF. The DNA of the CDR3 is TGTGCCAGCAGTCGACAGGTTCGAAGGGAGACCCAGTACTTC. The chain links TRBV2 to TRBJ2-5; possibly TRBD1 for D (6 bases). The CDR3 has 14 amino acids. Trimming cost V 5 bases and J 5 bases, with 15 bases left between them. Germline-derived CDR1 and CDR2 are SNHLY and FYNNEI.